This is a list of T cell receptor beta chains from one sample in a study of shared clonotypes between healthy human individuals. Some clones are missing from TCRdb's copy, which holds only in-frame ones; the method was immunoSEQ multiplex PCR. The repertoire has roughly 760,000 clones, approximately 79% of them found once; the top ten carry 1.5% to 2%. Source material: memory CD4+ T cells sorted from blood. These receptors came from a woman in her twenties or thirties in good health. The CDR3 runs from the conserved cysteine through the conserved F or W. Each record gives: V gene, J gene, D gene, clone size, CDR3 protein, CDR3 DNA. The D gene is left open where the match is weak. The size field is filled for only some rows; it gives once, few, many or a size class.

TRBV5-1	TRBJ2-1	TRBD2	.	CASSLDMGPSGRYEQFF	TGCGCCAGCAGCTTGGATATGGGTCCTAGCGGGAGGTATGAGCAGTTCTTC
TRBV5-4	TRBJ2-2	.	.	CASSSLPSNANTGELFF	TGTGCCAGCAGCTCGCTTCCTAGTAACGCGAACACCGGGGAGCTGTTTTTT
TRBV6-5	TRBJ1-2	.	.	CASSSYPNYGYTF	TGTGCCAGCAGTTCGTACCCTAACTATGGCTACACCTTC
TRBV27	TRBJ2-7	.	.	CASSSAGTGDSYEQYF	TGTGCCAGCAGTTCGGCGGGGACGGGAGACTCCTACGAGCAGTACTTC
TRBV5-1	TRBJ2-7	.	.	CASRPQGKGYEQYF	TGCGCCAGCAGACCACAAGGGAAAGGGTACGAGCAGTACTTC
TRBV30	TRBJ2-1	TRBD2	.	CACNLAASYNEQFF	TGTGCCTGTAATCTAGCGGCCTCCTACAATGAGCAGTTCTTC
TRBV5-1	TRBJ2-3	.	.	CASSLVPPTDTQYF	TGCGCCAGCAGCTTGGTACCTCCCACAGATACGCAGTATTTT
TRBV30	TRBJ2-1	.	.	CAWTREYSYNEQFF	TGTGCCTGGACTCGAGAGTACTCCTACAATGAGCAGTTCTTC
TRBV9	TRBJ2-1	.	many	CASSVDSGRYNEQFF	TGTGCCAGCAGCGTAGACAGCGGACGCTACAATGAGCAGTTCTTC
TRBV2	TRBJ2-5	TRBD1	.	CASSKNRGQGETQYF	TGTGCCAGCAGCAAAAACAGGGGGCAGGGAGAGACCCAGTACTTC
TRBV5-4	TRBJ1-2	TRBD1	.	CASSWDNRGSYGYTF	TGTGCCAGCAGCTGGGATAACAGGGGATCCTATGGCTACACCTTC
TRBV7-2	TRBJ2-5	TRBD2	.	CASSITGTSGPLYPQYF	TGTGCCAGCAGCATAACCGGGACTAGCGGGCCTTTGTACCCCCAGTACTTC
TRBV6-6	TRBJ2-2	TRBD1	.	CASSYSQGAGELFF	TGTGCCAGCAGTTACTCGCAGGGGGCCGGGGAGCTGTTTTTT
TRBV6-1	TRBJ2-3	TRBD2	few	CASSEWGGDTQYF	TGTGCCAGCAGTGAATGGGGGGGAGATACGCAGTATTTT
TRBV11-2	TRBJ2-5	.	.	CASSPQVQETQYF	TGTGCCAGCAGCCCCCAGGTCCAAGAGACCCAGTACTTC
TRBV6-1	TRBJ1-1	TRBD1	.	CASRDRGLNTEAFF	TGTGCCAGCAGGGACAGGGGGCTGAACACTGAAGCTTTCTTT
TRBV10-3	TRBJ1-5	.	.	CAIRRTGSEPQHF	TGTGCCATCAGAAGGACTGGGAGCGAGCCCCAGCATTTT
TRBV6-5	TRBJ2-5	TRBD2	.	CASRMAGGWGTQYF	TGTGCCAGCAGGATGGCGGGGGGGTGGGGGACCCAGTACTTC
TRBV7-9	TRBJ2-1	TRBD2	few	CASSPWGASGTDEQFF	TGTGCCAGCAGCCCATGGGGTGCTAGCGGGACTGATGAGCAGTTCTTC
TRBV7-2	TRBJ1-1	.	.	CASSLWSPLMNTEAFF	TGTGCCAGCAGCTTATGGTCCCCTCTAATGAACACTGAAGCTTTCTTT
TRBV28	TRBJ1-1	TRBD1	.	CASSLSSFDRVRTEAFF	TGTGCCAGCAGTTTATCCTCCTTCGACAGGGTGAGGACTGAAGCTTTCTTT
TRBV5-1	TRBJ2-7	TRBD1	.	CASSLDRVDREQYF	TGCGCCAGCAGCTTAGACAGGGTGGATCGCGAGCAGTACTTC
TRBV7-9	TRBJ2-5	.	.	CASSRTNTLVEYQETQYF	TGTGCCAGCAGCCGAACTAACACGCTGGTTGAGTACCAAGAGACCCAGTACTTC
TRBV28	TRBJ1-5	.	.	CATSPGTLYSNQPQHF	TGTGCCACCTCCCCCGGGACACTATATAGCAATCAGCCCCAGCATTTT
TRBV5-1	TRBJ1-1	TRBD1	.	CASSPWTGTNTEAFF	TGCGCCAGCAGCCCCTGGACAGGGACGAACACTGAAGCTTTCTTT
TRBV29-1	TRBJ1-1	.	few	CSVVGQQAFF	TGCAGCGTTGTTGGACAGCAAGCTTTCTTT
TRBV27	TRBJ2-7	.	.	CASKGGTSYEQYF	TGTGCCAGCAAGGGCGGTACCTCCTACGAGCAGTACTTC
TRBV5-1	TRBJ2-7	TRBD1	.	CASSKGTGIYEQYF	TGCGCCAGCAGCAAGGGGACAGGGATCTACGAGCAGTACTTC
TRBV29-1	TRBJ2-1	.	.	CSADEQFF	TGCAGCGCCGATGAACAGTTCTTC
TRBV28	TRBJ2-2	TRBD2	.	CASKGTSGSRTGELFF	TGTGCCAGTAAAGGGACTAGCGGGAGTAGGACCGGGGAGCTGTTTTTT
TRBV15	TRBJ1-3	TRBD1	.	CATSRGWTGKGSGNTIYF	TGTGCCACCAGCAGAGGGTGGACAGGGAAAGGCTCTGGAAACACCATATATTTT
TRBV27	TRBJ2-5	.	.	CASSFSPASFQETQYF	TGTGCCAGCAGTTTTTCCCCCGCAAGCTTCCAAGAGACCCAGTACTTC
TRBV6-6	TRBJ1-2	.	.	CASRTRTEGNYGYTF	TGTGCCAGCAGAACCCGGACAGAGGGAAACTATGGCTACACCTTC
TRBV7-9	TRBJ1-5	.	few	CASSLSGNNQPQHF	TGTGCCAGCAGCTTATCTGGAAACAATCAGCCCCAGCATTTT
TRBV18	TRBJ2-2	.	.	CASSGVSHRATGELFF	TGTGCCAGCTCGGGTGTAAGCCACAGGGCGACCGGGGAGCTGTTTTTT
TRBV30	TRBJ1-2	.	.	CAWSPLPMGYGYTF	TGTGCCTGGAGCCCGCTGCCAATGGGCTATGGCTACACCTTC
TRBV6-5	TRBJ1-1	TRBD1	.	CASRTGLNTEAFF	TGTGCCAGCAGGACAGGGTTAAACACTGAAGCTTTCTTT
TRBV21-1	TRBJ2-1	.	.	CASRGPYNEQFF	TGTGCCAGCAGGGGGCCGTACAATGAGCAGTTCTTC
TRBV7-8	TRBJ1-2	.	.	CASSSEGYRNYGYTF	TGTGCCAGCAGCTCAGAGGGCTACCGAAATTATGGCTACACCTTC
TRBV5-1	TRBJ2-2	.	.	CASSSDAGAGGELFF	TGCGCCAGCAGCTCGGACGCAGGGGCGGGCGGGGAGCTGTTTTTT
TRBV4-1	TRBJ2-1	.	.	CASRRTNSNEQFF	TGCGCCAGCAGAAGGACTAATAGCAATGAGCAGTTCTTC
TRBV29-1	TRBJ2-3	.	.	CSVAEYTQYF	TGCAGCGTTGCCGAATATACGCAGTATTTT
TRBV19	TRBJ2-7	TRBD1	few	CASSPRGRTTYEQYF	TGTGCCAGTAGTCCCAGGGGGCGGACAACCTACGAGCAGTACTTC
TRBV28	TRBJ2-6	.	.	CASSSLGTSGANVLTF	TGTGCCAGCAGTTCATTGGGCACCTCTGGGGCCAACGTCCTGACTTTC
TRBV5-4	TRBJ1-2	.	.	CATEGAGREGYTF	TGTGCCACCGAGGGTGCAGGGAGGGAAGGCTACACCTTC
TRBV25-1	TRBJ2-7	.	once	CASSDPGGPRAEQYF	TGTGCCAGCAGTGATCCCGGAGGGCCGCGAGCCGAGCAGTACTTC
TRBV19	TRBJ1-4	.	.	CASSIGGSVNEKLFF	TGTGCCAGTAGTATAGGGGGTTCGGTGAATGAAAAACTGTTTTTT
TRBV27	TRBJ2-7	TRBD2	.	CASSPGTRIYEQYF	TGTGCCAGCAGTCCTGGGACTAGAATCTACGAGCAGTACTTC
TRBV15	TRBJ2-2	.	.	CATSREGERVTGELFF	TGTGCCACCAGCAGAGAGGGCGAGCGGGTAACCGGGGAGCTGTTTTTT
TRBV28	TRBJ2-3	TRBD2	once	CASSLDTSGYATDTQYF	TGTGCCAGCAGTTTAGATACTAGCGGCTACGCGACAGATACGCAGTATTTT
TRBV2	TRBJ2-2	TRBD1	few	CASRGQVNTGELFF	TGTGCCAGCAGAGGACAGGTCAACACCGGGGAGCTGTTTTTT
TRBV11-3	TRBJ2-1	.	few	CASSSQYNEQFF	TGTGCCAGCAGCTCCCAATACAATGAGCAGTTCTTC
TRBV18	TRBJ2-7	.	few	CASSPGGLGGTYEQYF	TGTGCCAGCTCACCAGGGGGTCTGGGGGGCACCTACGAGCAGTACTTC
TRBV19	TRBJ1-3	.	few	CASSGRMVAF	TGTGCCAGTAGCGGGCGGATGGTCGCTTTT
TRBV18	TRBJ2-1	TRBD2	many	CASSLSSGRGAYNEQFF	TGTGCCAGCTCACTATCTAGCGGGAGAGGTGCCTACAATGAGCAGTTCTTC